A single sample is the source of the 10 T cell receptor beta chains below, sequenced in a study of T cell responses to AZD1222 COVID-19 vaccine. Clones were read by immunoSEQ multiplex PCR, and TCRdb kept only the in-frame ones, dropping some. The top ten hold 4.7% of the sample, which has about 140,000 clones, around nine tenths seen once. Sample: peripheral blood, taken on day 0 of AZD1222 vaccination. All receptors derive from an adult in good health.

The V gene is TRBV5-8, the J gene TRBJ2-3; D not resolved. In germline, CDR1 is SGHTS, CDR2 YDEGEE. Trimming took off 3 bases at V and 3 bases at J, with 11 bases between the two ends. The CDR3 runs to 14 residues. CDR3 loop: CASSSTPFTDTQYF. CDR3 DNA sequence: TGTGCCAGCAGCTCGACTCCTTTTACAGATACGCAGTATTTT.

This chain connects TRBV3-1 (or the pseudogene TRBV3-2) to TRBJ2-5; D assignment may be TRBD1 or TRBD2 (5 bases each). This CDR3 spans 16 amino acids. Germline V gives CDR1 LGHDT, CDR2 YNNKEL (reference sequence). V lost 1 base, J lost 4 bases, and 16 bases lay in between. The CDR3 reads CASSQVPGPDPETQYF. The CDR3, as DNA: TGTGCCAGCAGCCAAGTGCCGGGACCCGACCCAGAGACCCAGTACTTC.

CDR3 sequence (DNA): TGTGCCACCAGTGCGGGCGGTAGCGGTCAAGAGACCCAGTACTTC. It yields the protein CATSAGGSGQETQYF. The V gene is TRBV24-1, the J gene TRBJ2-5; D possibly corresponds to TRBD2 (6 bases). The V gene lost 5 bases and the J gene lost 2 bases, with 14 bases spanning the gap. This CDR3 region has 15 residues. Germline V CDR1 and CDR2: KGHDR, SFDVKD.

Comment on this clone: The same CDR3 can be traced to other DNA sequences in this sample. V usage is TRBV18 and J usage is TRBJ1-2; unclear D gene. The ends were cut back, 0 bases at V and 1 base at J, with 6 bases in the middle. Per the germline V gene, CDR1 is KGHSH and CDR2 is LQKENI. This CDR3 is built from 14 residues. CDR3 in amino acids: CASSPPGINYGYTF. The CDR3 DNA reads TGTGCCAGCTCACCACCGGGCATTAACTATGGCTACACCTTC.

V and J are TRBV11-3 and TRBJ1-1; 8 bases are shared with TRBD1. Per germline, CDR1 SGHNT and CDR2 YENEEA. The CDR3 sequence is 14 residues long. The V and J ends lost 5 bases and 0 bases, in that order; junction bases with no gene match: 2. The DNA for the CDR3 is TGTGCCAGCAGCCCGACAGGGGTGAACACTGAAGCTTTCTTT. Its translation is CASSPTGVNTEAFF.

The chain combines TRBV5-4 with TRBJ1-3; D not certain. The CDR3 covers 15 residues. Trimming took 1 base from V and 0 from J, leaving 8 bases between them. CDR1 is SGHNT and CDR2 is YYREEE in the germline V gene (reference sequence). The CDR3 coding sequence is TGTGCCAGCAGCTTGTTCGAGCCCTCTGGAAACACCATATATTTT. Its translation: CASSLFEPSGNTIYF.

The CDR3 bases are TGTGCCAGCTCACCCGGGTACCAAGAGACCCAGTACTTC. It yields the protein CASSPGYQETQYF. V and J are TRBV18 and TRBJ2-5; no clear D. Germline CDR1 is KGHSH and CDR2 is LQKENI. The V and J ends lost 3 bases and 0 bases respectively, with 5 bases between them. The CDR3 consists of 13 residues. The whole variable domain, remainder taken from reference TRBV18 and TRBJ2-5, is NAGVMQNPRHLVRRRGQEARLRCSPMKGHSHVYWYRQLPEEGLKFMVYLQKENIIDESGMPKERFSAEFPKEGPSILRIQQVVRGDSAAYFCASSPGYQETQYFGPGTRLLVL.

V gene TRBV7-2 combines with J gene TRBJ2-1, with 7 bases that match TRBD1. Trimming took 6 bases from V and 9 from J; bases not matched to a gene: 14. This CDR3 is built from 15 residues. In germline, CDR1 is SGHTA, CDR2 FQGNSA. CDR3 coding DNA: TGTGCCAGCAGTTATCGGGCAGGGGGTGTTGGTGAGCAGTTCTTC. Protein sequence: CASSYRAGGVGEQFF.

The chain employs TRBV18 and TRBJ2-1; 8 bases are shared with TRBD2. Germline V gives CDR1 KGHSH, CDR2 LQKENI. V was clipped by 5 bases and J by 0 bases; unmatched bases: 3. This CDR3 is 15 amino acids long. The CDR3 loop reads CASSYTSGSYNEQFF. The CDR3 nucleotides read TGTGCCAGCTCATACACTAGCGGCTCCTACAATGAGCAGTTCTTC.

The chain is built from TRBV10-2 and TRBJ2-7, with TRBD1 identical over 11 bases. With V trimmed by 0 bases and J by 4 bases, 2 bases remained unmatched. The V gene's germline CDR1 is WSHSY and CDR2 SAAADI. The CDR3 is 15 residues long. CDR3 DNA: TGCGCCAGCAGTGAGTCCGGGACAGGGGGATACGAGCAGTACTTC. Protein product: CASSESGTGGYEQYF.